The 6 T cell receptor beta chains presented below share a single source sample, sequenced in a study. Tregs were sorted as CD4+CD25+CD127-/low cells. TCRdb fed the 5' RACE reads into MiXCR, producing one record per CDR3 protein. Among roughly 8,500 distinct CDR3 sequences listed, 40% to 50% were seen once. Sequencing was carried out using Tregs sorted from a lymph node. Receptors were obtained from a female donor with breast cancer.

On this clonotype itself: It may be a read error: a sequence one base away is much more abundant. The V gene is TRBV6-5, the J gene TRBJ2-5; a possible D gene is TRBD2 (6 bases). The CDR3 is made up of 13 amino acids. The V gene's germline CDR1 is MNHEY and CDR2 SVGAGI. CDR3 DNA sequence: TGTGCCAGCAGTTTCTATGGAGGGGAGACCCAGCACTTC. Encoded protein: CASSFYGGETQHF.

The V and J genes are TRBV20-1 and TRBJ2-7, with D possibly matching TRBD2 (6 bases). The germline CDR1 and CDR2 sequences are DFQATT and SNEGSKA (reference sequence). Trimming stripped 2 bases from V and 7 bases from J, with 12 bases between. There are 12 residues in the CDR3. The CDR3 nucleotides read TGCAGTGCTAGATACGAGGGGAGGGAGCAGTACTTC. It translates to CSARYEGREQYF.

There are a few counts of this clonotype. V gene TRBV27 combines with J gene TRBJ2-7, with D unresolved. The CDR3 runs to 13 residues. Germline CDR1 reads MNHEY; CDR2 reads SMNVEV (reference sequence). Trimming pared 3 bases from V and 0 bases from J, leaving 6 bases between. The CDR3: CASSFGVSYEQYF. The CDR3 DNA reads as TGTGCCAGCAGTTTCGGAGTCTCCTACGAGCAGTACTTC.

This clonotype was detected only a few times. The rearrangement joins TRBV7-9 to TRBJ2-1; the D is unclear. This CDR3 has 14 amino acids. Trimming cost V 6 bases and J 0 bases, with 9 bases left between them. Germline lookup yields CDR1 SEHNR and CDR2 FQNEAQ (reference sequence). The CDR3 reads CASRPSSSYNEQFF. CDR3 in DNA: TGTGCCAGCAGACCCTCCTCCTCCTACAATGAGCAGTTCTTC.

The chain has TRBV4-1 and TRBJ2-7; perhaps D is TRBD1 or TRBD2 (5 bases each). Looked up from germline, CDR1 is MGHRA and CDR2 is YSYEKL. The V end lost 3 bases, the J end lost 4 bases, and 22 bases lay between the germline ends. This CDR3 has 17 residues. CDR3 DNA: TGCGCCAGCAGCCACCAAGTGTCCGTGAAATGGGGGTACGAGCAGTACTTC. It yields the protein CASSHQVSVKWGYEQYF.

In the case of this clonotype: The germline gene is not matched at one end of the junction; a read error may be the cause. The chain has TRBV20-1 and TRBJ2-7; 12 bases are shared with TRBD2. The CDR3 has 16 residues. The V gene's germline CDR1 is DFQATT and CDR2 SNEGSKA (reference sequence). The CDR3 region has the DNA TGCAGTGCTTGGCGACTAGCGGGAGTTTCATCCTACGAGCAGCACTTC. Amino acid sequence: CSAWRLAGVSSYEQHF.